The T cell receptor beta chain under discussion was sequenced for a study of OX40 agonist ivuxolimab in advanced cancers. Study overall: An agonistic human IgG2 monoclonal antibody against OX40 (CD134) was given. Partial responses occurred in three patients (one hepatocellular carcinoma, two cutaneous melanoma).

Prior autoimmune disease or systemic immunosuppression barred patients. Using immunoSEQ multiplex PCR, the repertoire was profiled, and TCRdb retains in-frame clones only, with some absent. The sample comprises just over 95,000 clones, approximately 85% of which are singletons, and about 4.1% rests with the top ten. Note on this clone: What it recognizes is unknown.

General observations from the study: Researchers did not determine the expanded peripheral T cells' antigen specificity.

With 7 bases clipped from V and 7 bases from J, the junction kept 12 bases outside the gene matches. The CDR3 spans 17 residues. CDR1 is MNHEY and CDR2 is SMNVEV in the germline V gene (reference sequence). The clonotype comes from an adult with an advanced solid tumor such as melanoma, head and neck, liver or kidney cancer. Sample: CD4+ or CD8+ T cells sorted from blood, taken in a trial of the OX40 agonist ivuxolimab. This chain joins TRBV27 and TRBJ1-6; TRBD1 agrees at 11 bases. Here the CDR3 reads CASKFGGTGGPNSPLHF. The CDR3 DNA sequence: TGTGCCAGCAAGTTTGGCGGGACAGGGGGACCAAATTCACCCCTCCACTTT.